The 30 T cell receptor beta chains presented below share a single source sample, sequenced in a study of T cell responses to AZD1222 COVID-19 vaccine. Sequenced by immunoSEQ multiplex PCR; TCRdb stores in-frame clones only, minus some. Of around 150,000 clones in the sample, around 90% are singletons; the top ten hold roughly 2%. The sample consisted of peripheral blood, taken on day 0 of AZD1222 vaccination. The receptor set was obtained from an adult in good health.

This chain uses TRBV24-1 with TRBJ1-2, with D possibly matching TRBD1 (5 bases). The CDR3 spans 13 residues. From germline, CDR1 is KGHDR and CDR2 SFDVKD. V was cut by 9 bases and J by 0 bases, with 10 bases left in between. The CDR3 spells CATRGSSNYGYTF. CDR3 nucleotides: TGTGCCACCCGGGGCAGTTCTAACTATGGCTACACCTTC.

This chain joins TRBV27 and TRBJ1-4, with unresolved D. The CDR3 is made up of 14 amino acids. V lost 5 bases, J lost 10 bases, and 17 bases lay in between. From germline, CDR1 is MNHEY and CDR2 SMNVEV (reference sequence). DNA of the CDR3: TGTGCCAGCAGTCCCCTTTTCGGAGGCGTAAAACTGTTTTTT. Amino acid sequence: CASSPLFGGVKLFF.

The V gene is TRBV7-2, the J gene TRBJ2-1, with D tentatively TRBD2 (6 bases). CDR1 is SGHTA, CDR2 FQGNSA, per germline. Trimming took 5 bases from V and 0 from J, leaving 14 bases between them. CDR3 size: 16 residues. The CDR3 region is CASSRNAGSSYNEQFF. CDR3 DNA sequence: TGTGCCAGCAGCCGCAACGCGGGGAGCTCCTACAATGAGCAGTTCTTC. The full variable domain, rest sourced from reference TRBV7-2 and TRBJ2-1, is GAGVSQSPSNKVTEKGKDVELRCDPISGHTALYWYRQSLGQGLEFLIYFQGNSAPDKSGLPSDRFSAERTGGSVSTLTIQRTQQEDSAVYLCASSRNAGSSYNEQFFGPGTRLTVL.

The rearrangement links TRBV15 to TRBJ2-7; TRBD1 or TRBD2 may be the D gene (5 bases each). Trimming stripped 2 bases from V and 3 bases from J, with 11 bases between. The length of the CDR3 is 14 residues. The V gene's germline CDR1 is LNHNV and CDR2 YYDKDF (reference sequence). The CDR3 loop reads CATSRLGVGYEQYF. Here the CDR3 DNA reads TGTGCCACCAGCAGACTGGGGGTGGGCTACGAGCAGTACTTC. The entire variable domain, with the rest obtained from reference TRBV15 and TRBJ2-7, is as follows: DAMVIQNPRYQVTQFGKPVTLSCSQTLNHNVMYWYQQKSSQAPKLLFHYYDKDFNNEADTPDNFQSRRPNTSFCFLDIRSPGLGDTAMYLCATSRLGVGYEQYFGPGTRLTVT.

The chain employs TRBV6-5 and TRBJ1-2; 7 bases align to TRBD1. V dropped 1 base and J dropped 3; count of bases not matched to a gene: 8. The CDR3 contains 16 residues. Germline CDR1 MNHEY, CDR2 SVGAGI. The CDR3 nucleotides read TGTGCCAGCAGTTACTTCACAGGGGTCGGAGACTATGGCTACACCTTC. Protein product: CASSYFTGVGDYGYTF.

A single count supports this clone. V gene TRBV7-6 combines with J gene TRBJ2-1, with D possibly TRBD2 on 5 matching bases. CDR1 SGHVS and CDR2 FNYEAQ come from the germline V gene. Trimming removed 1 base at V and 5 bases at J, with 12 bases between. This CDR3 contains 15 residues. CDR3 in DNA: TGTGCCAGCAGCTTAGGCCGGGGTCCTCACAATGAGCAGTTCTTC. As protein: CASSLGRGPHNEQFF.

The chain couples TRBV5-1 to TRBJ1-6; TRBD1 matches 8 bases. In germline, CDR1 is SGHRS, CDR2 YFSETQ. The junction had 10 bases not matched to a gene; V was cut back by 3 bases and J by 8 bases. The CDR3 length is 16 residues. The CDR3 sequence: CASSWNGQGKDSPLHF. Written as DNA, the CDR3 is TGCGCCAGCAGCTGGAACGGACAGGGAAAGGATTCACCCCTCCACTTT. The variable domain in full, with the rest retrieved from reference TRBV5-1 and TRBJ1-6, is KAGVTQTPRYLIKTRGQQVTLSCSPISGHRSVSWYQQTPGQGLQFLFEYFSETQRNKGNFPGRFSGRQFSNSRSEMNVSTLELGDSALYLCASSWNGQGKDSPLHFGNGTRLTVT.

The chain links TRBV6-5 to TRBJ2-5; 15 bases are a match to TRBD2. The CDR3 runs to 16 residues. Trimming at V came to 4 bases and at J to 5 bases, leaving 5 bases not matched to a gene. Per germline, CDR1 MNHEY and CDR2 SVGAGI. This chain's CDR3 is CASSSRTSGGAETQYF. The CDR3 nucleotides read TGTGCCAGCAGTTCCCGGACTAGCGGGGGGGCGGAGACCCAGTACTTC.

V usage is TRBV9 and J usage is TRBJ1-1; 7 nucleotides align to TRBD1. Germline V lookup: CDR1 SGDLS, CDR2 YYNGEE. Trimming took 2 bases from V and 1 from J; bases not matched to a gene: 5. This CDR3 spans 15 amino acids. As DNA, the CDR3 is TGTGCCAGCAGCGTCCCCCCAGGGGGGAACACTGAAGCTTTCTTT. It translates to CASSVPPGGNTEAFF. Using reference TRBV9 and TRBJ1-1 for the parts outside the CDR3, the full variable domain is DSGVTQTPKHLITATGQRVTLRCSPRSGDLSVYWYQQSLDQGLQFLIQYYNGEERAKGNILERFSAQQFPDLHSELNLSSLELGDSALYFCASSVPPGGNTEAFFGQGTRLTVV.

J is TRBJ1-2 and V is TRBV18, with TRBD1 as a possible D gene (6 bases). Germline V CDR1 and CDR2: KGHSH, LQKENI. V dropped 1 base and J dropped 5 bases, with 20 bases sitting between them. The CDR3 has 17 residues. In DNA, the CDR3 is TGTGCCAGCTCACCACTGGATTTGCCAGGGACATGGTATGGCTACACCTTC. This codes for CASSPLDLPGTWYGYTF.

This clone was recorded once. The chain carries TRBV7-2 and TRBJ1-2; D remains unclear. V dropped 0 bases and J dropped 2 bases, with 10 bases sitting between them. The germline CDR1 and CDR2 sequences are SGHTA and FQGNSA. The CDR3 has 15 residues. Here the CDR3 DNA reads TGTGCCAGCAGCTTAGCCCGGGATTCAAACTATGGCTACACCTTC. Its translation: CASSLARDSNYGYTF.

This clone was seen a few times. The V and J genes are TRBV10-2 and TRBJ2-5; perhaps TRBD2 as D (6 bases). The germline V and J ends were trimmed by 6 bases and 1 base, with 9 bases remaining between them. Germline CDR1 reads WSHSY; CDR2 reads SAAADI. This CDR3 is built from 13 residues. The CDR3: CASSGRGQETQYF. DNA of the CDR3: TGCGCCAGCAGCGGGAGAGGCCAAGAGACCCAGTACTTC.

CDR3: CASSEKQGASYNEQFF. The CDR3 nucleotides read TGCGCCAGCAGTGAAAAACAGGGGGCCTCCTACAATGAGCAGTTCTTC. The chain is built from TRBV10-1 and TRBJ2-1; TRBD1 agrees at 9 bases. The germline V gene has CDR1 WNHNN and CDR2 SYGVQD (reference sequence). The CDR3 totals 16 residues. Trimming took 3 bases from V and 0 from J; bases not matched to a gene: 3.

The CDR3 region has the DNA TGTGCCACCAGTGATCCGACAGGGGTGGATCAGCCCCAGCATTTT. Amino acids: CATSDPTGVDQPQHF. The chain combines TRBV24-1 with TRBJ1-5, with 8 bases fitting TRBD1. CDR3 length: 15 residues. V was clipped by 3 bases and J by 5 bases; unmatched bases: 5. The V gene's germline CDR1 is KGHDR and CDR2 SFDVKD.

The chain has TRBV7-2 and TRBJ1-1, with TRBD1 as a possible D gene (5 bases). Germline V gene data show CDR1 as SGHTA and CDR2 as FQGNSA. The V gene lost 4 bases and the J gene lost 1 base, with 13 bases spanning the gap. The CDR3 runs to 15 residues. This chain's CDR3 is CASSSPVGGNTEAFF. The DNA of the CDR3 is TGTGCCAGCAGCTCACCTGTTGGGGGGAACACTGAAGCTTTCTTT.

This chain joins TRBV29-1 and TRBJ2-1; D possibly corresponds to TRBD1 (6 bases). Germline V CDR1 and CDR2: SQVTM, ANQGSEA. V was clipped by 0 bases and J by 4 bases, with 13 bases between them. The CDR3 consists of 15 residues. CDR3 sequence (DNA): TGCAGCGTTGAAGATCTGGACAGCTTTTACAATGAGCAGTTCTTC. Translated: CSVEDLDSFYNEQFF.

This sequence joins TRBV27 and TRBJ1-1, with a weak D call TRBD1 (5 bases). With 3 bases removed from V and 5 bases from J, the gap between germline ends came to 13 bases. Germline-derived CDR1 and CDR2 are MNHEY and SMNVEV (reference sequence). This CDR3 contains 14 residues. The CDR3 is CASSFRGWGTEAFF. CDR3 DNA: TGTGCCAGCAGTTTTCGAGGGTGGGGGACTGAAGCTTTCTTT.

This clone was counted a few times. The V call is TRBV27, the J call TRBJ1-5; 9 bases are shared with TRBD1. Germline loops: CDR1 MNHEY, CDR2 SMNVEV (reference sequence). V lost 8 bases, J lost 7 bases, and 12 bases stayed unmatched. There are 15 residues in the CDR3. The CDR3 region is CASSQRGTGYQPQHF. As DNA, the CDR3 is TGTGCCAGCTCACAACGGGGGACAGGGTACCAGCCCCAGCATTTT.

The chain is built from TRBV7-2 and TRBJ2-2, with D possibly being TRBD2 (6 bases). Trimming took off 6 bases at V and 7 bases at J, with 21 bases between the two ends. Germline CDR1 is SGHTA and CDR2 is FQGNSA. There are 16 residues in the CDR3. The CDR3 DNA sequence: TGTGCCAGCAGTAAACGTGGGGCGGGAACTGGCGGGGAGCTGTTTTTT. It translates to CASSKRGAGTGGELFF.

The chain joins TRBV7-9 to TRBJ1-2, with TRBD1 identical over 9 bases. The CDR3 spans 15 residues. The V gene end was trimmed by 4 bases and the J gene end by 6 bases; junction bases not matched to a gene: 9. The germline gives CDR1 SEHNR, CDR2 FQNEAQ (reference sequence). CDR3 residues: CASSSGTGWSDGYTF. CDR3 in DNA: TGTGCCAGCAGCTCCGGGACAGGGTGGTCTGATGGCTACACCTTC. Variable domain in full (rest from reference TRBV7-9 and TRBJ1-2): DTGVSQNPRHKITKRGQNVTFRCDPISEHNRLYWYRQTLGQGPEFLTYFQNEAQLEKSRLLSDRFSAERPKGSFSTLEIQRTEQGDSAMYLCASSSGTGWSDGYTFGSGTRLTVV.

The rearrangement joins TRBV2 to TRBJ1-2; 9 bases fit TRBD1. The CDR3 runs to 15 residues. Germline V CDR1 and CDR2: SNHLY, FYNNEI. Germline trimming cut 4 bases from V and 0 bases from J; bases unmatched to any gene: 3. The CDR3 loop is CASSVRTGANYGYTF. CDR3 nucleotides: TGTGCCAGCAGTGTTAGGACAGGGGCTAACTATGGCTACACCTTC.

The chain is built from TRBV30 and TRBJ2-7; 7 bases line up with TRBD1. The CDR3 is 12 residues long. Germline CDR1 GTSNPN, CDR2 SVGIG (reference sequence). V was pared by 5 bases and J by 2 bases, with 3 bases of the junction left unmatched. In nucleotides, the CDR3 is TGTGCCTGGCGGACAGGAACCTACGAGCAGTACTTC. This codes for CAWRTGTYEQYF.

The chain joins TRBV13 to TRBJ2-1; possible D gene TRBD2, 6 bases. CDR3 length: 15 residues. Germline V lookup: CDR1 PRHDT, CDR2 FYEKMQ (reference sequence). The V end lost 2 bases, the J end lost 2 bases, and 10 bases lay between the germline ends. Here the CDR3 DNA reads TGTGCCAGCAGCTTAAGCGGGCTAACCTACAATGAGCAGTTCTTC. As protein: CASSLSGLTYNEQFF.

The J gene is TRBJ1-1, the V gene TRBV5-1, with D possibly matching TRBD1 (5 bases). The CDR3 length is 16 residues. With 5 bases removed from V and 7 bases from J, the gap between germline ends came to 24 bases. CDR1 is SGHRS, CDR2 YFSETQ, per germline. The CDR3 nucleotides are TGCGCCAGCAGTCTCTACGTGACCTCGAGTAGGGGTGAAGCTTTCTTT. It specifies CASSLYVTSSRGEAFF.

This chain links TRBV4-1 with TRBJ1-2; 11 bases align to TRBD1. Per germline, CDR1 MGHRA and CDR2 YSYEKL. Trimming cost V 1 base and J 0 bases; bases outside gene matches: 7. The CDR3 is made up of 18 amino acids. CDR3 nucleotide sequence: TGCGCCAGCAGCCAAGCAGGGACAGGGGGGACTTCTAACTATGGCTACACCTTC. Translated, it gives CASSQAGTGGTSNYGYTF.

The V gene is TRBV24-1, the J gene TRBJ2-1; the D gene is possibly TRBD2 (6 bases). Germline CDR1 is KGHDR and CDR2 is SFDVKD. This CDR3 contains 17 residues. V dropped 1 base and J dropped 0 bases, with 12 bases sitting between them. CDR3: CATSDLRGASSYNEQFF. The CDR3 region has the DNA TGTGCCACCAGTGATTTACGCGGGGCAAGCTCCTACAATGAGCAGTTCTTC.

The J gene is TRBJ1-2, the V gene TRBV19; 8 bases map to TRBD1. The junction had 1 base not matched to a gene; V was cut back by 3 bases and J by 4 bases. CDR1 is LNHDA and CDR2 is SQIVND in the germline V gene (reference sequence). The CDR3 is 13 amino acids. The CDR3 DNA reads TGTGCCAGTAGTATGACAGGGGCCTATGGCTACACCTTC. Protein product: CASSMTGAYGYTF. Using reference TRBV19 and TRBJ1-2 for the parts outside the CDR3, the full variable domain is DGGITQSPKYLFRKEGQNVTLSCEQNLNHDAMYWYRQDPGQGLRLIYYSQIVNDFQKGDIAEGYSVSREKKESFPLTVTSAQKNPTAFYLCASSMTGAYGYTFGSGTRLTVV.

V gene TRBV6-5 combines with J gene TRBJ2-1, with no clear D. Deletions cut 8 bases from V and 6 bases from J, with 17 bases between. This CDR3 contains 14 residues. Germline V gene data show CDR1 as MNHEY and CDR2 as SVGAGI. CDR3 residues: CASRPSGQLNEQFF. The DNA of the CDR3 is TGTGCCAGCCGACCTTCCGGGCAGCTCAATGAGCAGTTCTTC.

This rearrangement joins TRBV6-5 to TRBJ2-3; D not resolved. Between the trimmed V and J ends, which lost 8 bases and 2 bases, there was a span of 14 bases. The CDR3 runs 14 residues. CDR1 and CDR2 (germline): MNHEY, SVGAGI. CDR3 protein: CASRVVVSTDTQYF. In DNA form, the CDR3 reads TGTGCCAGCCGGGTAGTTGTCTCCACAGATACGCAGTATTTT.

V gene TRBV6-5 combines with J gene TRBJ1-2; the D is unclear. CDR1 and CDR2 (germline): MNHEY, SVGAGI. V gave up 4 bases and J gave up 0 bases, with 6 bases separating them. This CDR3 spans 13 amino acids. In nucleotides, the CDR3 is TGTGCCAGCAGTTTCGCCCCTAACTATGGCTACACCTTC. Translating gives CASSFAPNYGYTF.